Listed below are T cell receptor beta chains from one sample, sequenced in a study of T cells in Graves' hyperthyroidism and ophthalmopathy. TCRdb recomputed calls from the multiplex PCR reads with MiXCR, one row per CDR3 protein. The table shows some 510,000 distinct CDR3 sequences, with roughly 20% occurring only once. The sequenced material came from blood. The receptors here all came from a young man with Graves' hyperthyroidism. Each CDR3 is given with its conserved first and last residue. D genes are given only for firm matches. Some rows have no size entry. The others give once, few or many, or a class for an expanded clone.

clone size | D gene | J gene | V gene | CDR3 DNA | CDR3 protein
. | TRBD1 | TRBJ1-2 | TRBV12-3/TRBV12-4 | TGTGCCAGCAGCAAGAACGCCGGGACAGGGCATGGCTACACCTTC | CASSKNAGTGHGYTF
many | . | TRBJ2-5 | TRBV30 | TGTGCCTGGAGTGTCGGGCCGAAAGAGACCCAGTACTTC | CAWSVGPKETQYF
many | . | TRBJ1-1 | TRBV20-1 | TGCAGTGCTAAAGGTGGGGGGAACACTGAAGCTTTCTTT | CSAKGGGNTEAFF
. | TRBD2 | TRBJ2-2 | TRBV6-1 | TGTGCCAGAAGAGTCCGGACTAGCGGAACCGGGGAGCTGTTTTTT | CARRVRTSGTGELFF
. | . | TRBJ2-6 | TRBV5-1 | TGCGCCAGCAGCTTGAATACAGCCTCTGGGGCCAACGTCCTGACTTTC | CASSLNTASGANVLTF
many | . | TRBJ2-6 | TRBV12-3/TRBV12-4 | TGTGCCAGCAGTTTCAGGCATAGCTTATCTGGGGCCAACGTCCTGACTTTC | CASSFRHSLSGANVLTF
many | . | TRBJ1-5 | TRBV28 | TGTGCCAGCAGTTCCCACGGCCCGATTGGGGGGCAGCCCCAGCATTTT | CASSSHGPIGGQPQHF
many | TRBD1 | TRBJ2-7 | TRBV27 | TGTGCCAGCAGTTCCGGGACAGCACTCTACGAGCAGTACTTC | CASSSGTALYEQYF
many | TRBD1 | TRBJ1-1 | TRBV6-1 | TGTGCCAGCAGTGAATTAGGGACAGGGACTGAAGCTTTCTTT | CASSELGTGTEAFF
many | TRBD2 | TRBJ2-7 | TRBV7-2 | TGTGCCAGCAGTGTTAGCGGGGACAACCTCTCCTACGAGCAGTACTTC | CASSVSGDNLSYEQYF
many | . | TRBJ2-7 | TRBV19 | TGTGCCAGTAGGACAGAGACAGATCCCTACGAGCAGTACTTC | CASRTETDPYEQYF
many | . | TRBJ1-2 | TRBV28 | TGTGCCAGCAGTTCAATAATAAGCGGGAACTATGGCTACACCTTC | CASSSIISGNYGYTF
many | . | TRBJ1-5 | TRBV2 | TGTGCCAGCAGGGGGGCCCCTTTAGAGCCCCAGCATTTT | CASRGAPLEPQHF
. | . | TRBJ2-7 | TRBV19 | TGTGCCAGTAGTGTACGGGGGCCTTACTACGAGCAGTACTTC | CASSVRGPYYEQYF
many | . | TRBJ2-5 | TRBV7-8 | TGTGCCAGCAGCCTCGAAGCCCAGTACTTC | CASSLEAQYF
. | TRBD2 | TRBJ2-3 | TRBV9 | TGTGCCAGCAGCGTAGCAAGCGGGACCACAGATACGCAGTATTTT | CASSVASGTTDTQYF
. | . | TRBJ2-5 | TRBV6-1 | TGTGCCAGCACGGCCAGATACCAAGAGACCCAGTACTTC | CASTARYQETQYF
. | . | TRBJ1-5 | TRBV6-1 | TGTGCCAGCAGTGCTAACAGGGCTAATCAGCCCCAGCATTTT | CASSANRANQPQHF
many | . | TRBJ2-7 | TRBV13 | TGTGCCAGCAGCGCGCAGGCTCTCCACGAGCAGTACTTC | CASSAQALHEQYF
many | TRBD1 | TRBJ1-2 | TRBV10-3 | TGTGCCATCAGTGAGTCGATCAGGGGGCATAACTATGGCTACACCTTC | CAISESIRGHNYGYTF
. | . | TRBJ1-1 | TRBV9 | TGTGCCAGCAGCGCTCCCCCACCCCGGAACACTGAAGCTTTCTTT | CASSAPPPRNTEAFF
few | . | TRBJ2-7 | TRBV4-1 | TGCGCCAGCAGCTACCTCTGGGAGTACGAGCAGTACTTC | CASSYLWEYEQYF
many | . | TRBJ2-2 | TRBV9 | TGTGCCAGCAGCGTCATGGAGGCCGGGGAGCTGTTTTTT | CASSVMEAGELFF
many | . | TRBJ1-5 | TRBV19 | TGTGCCAGTAGTAGCCGGGACAACCTTTATCGCAATCAGCCCCAGCATTTT | CASSSRDNLYRNQPQHF
few | . | TRBJ1-6 | TRBV6-1 | TGTGCCAGCAGCCCCTCAGGTGTTAGCTCCTATAATTCACCCCTCCACTTT | CASSPSGVSSYNSPLHF
many | TRBD1 | TRBJ2-7 | TRBV29-1 | TGCAGCGTCACCCCCGGGACAGGGCTCCACGAGCAGTACTTC | CSVTPGTGLHEQYF
many | TRBD1 | TRBJ2-7 | TRBV29-1 | TGCAGCGTTGAACAAGGGACAGGGTCCTACGAGCAGTACTTC | CSVEQGTGSYEQYF
many | . | TRBJ2-2 | TRBV7-8 | TGTGCCAGCAGCTTTGTGAGGGGTAGTGGGGCCGGGGAGCTGTTTTTT | CASSFVRGSGAGELFF
many | TRBD1 | TRBJ1-2 | TRBV27 | TGTGCCAGCAGTACCGGGACAGGGTATGGCTACACCTTC | CASSTGTGYGYTF
many | . | TRBJ1-2 | TRBV6-5 | TGTGCCAGCAGTTACTCCCGGGACAACTATGGCTACACCTTC | CASSYSRDNYGYTF
. | . | TRBJ1-6 | TRBV7-9 | TGTGCCAGCAGCTACGGCGACCGGGGACGGGTTAATTCACCCCTCCACTTT | CASSYGDRGRVNSPLHF
many | . | TRBJ1-3 | TRBV2 | TGTGCCAGCAGTGACGGGAGGAACACCATATATTTT | CASSDGRNTIYF
many | TRBD1 | TRBJ1-5 | TRBV2 | TGTGCCAGCAGGGGGACAGGACTCAATCAGCCCCAGCATTTT | CASRGTGLNQPQHF
few | . | TRBJ1-1 | TRBV7-9 | TGTGCCAGCAGCATTTGGACAATGAACACTGAAGCTTTCTTT | CASSIWTMNTEAFF
few | . | TRBJ1-1 | TRBV6-1 | TGTGCCAGCAGCCTGGCCAACACTGATGCTTTCTTT | CASSLANTDAFF
many | . | TRBJ1-1 | TRBV6-1 | TGTGCCAGCAGAATCGGAGGGAGATTATTGAACACTGAAGCTTTCTTT | CASRIGGRLLNTEAFF
. | . | TRBJ2-1 | TRBV30 | TGTGCCTGGGGTGGCGGGAATGAGCAGTTCTTC | CAWGGGNEQFF
many | . | TRBJ1-1 | TRBV19 | TGTGCCACCAACGACGGGAACACTGAAGCTTTCTTT | CATNDGNTEAFF
. | TRBD1 | TRBJ2-3 | TRBV9 | TGTGCCAGCAGCGGGGGGACAGGAGGCCTTCCGCAGTATTTT | CASSGGTGGLPQYF
. | . | TRBJ1-1 | TRBV4-1 | TGCGCCAGCAGCCCTGAAGGACCTAGTGGTGGGACTGAAGCTTTCTTT | CASSPEGPSGGTEAFF
many | . | TRBJ2-5 | TRBV2 | TGTGCCAGCATAATTTCGCGTAGCATCCAAGAGACCCAGTACTTC | CASIISRSIQETQYF
many | . | TRBJ1-2 | TRBV19 | TGTGCCAGTAGTATGGGACGGGTAAATGGCTACACCTTC | CASSMGRVNGYTF
many | . | TRBJ2-7 | TRBV19 | TGTGCCAGTAGTTCAGGAGGGCAGTACGAGCAGTACTTC | CASSSGGQYEQYF
. | TRBD1 | TRBJ1-1 | TRBV18 | TGTGCCAGCTCACCAGATAGAAACAGGGGGATGAACACTGAAGCTTTCTTT | CASSPDRNRGMNTEAFF
many | . | TRBJ1-5 | TRBV2 | TGTGCCAGCAGGCCCGGGGCCGAGCCCCAGCATTTT | CASRPGAEPQHF
. | . | TRBJ2-5 | TRBV2 | TGTGCCATCTGGGATTGGGGGGCGCAAGAGACCCAGTACTTC | CAIWDWGAQETQYF
many | . | TRBJ2-7 | TRBV29-1 | TGCAGCGTGGGCGGTTACTACGCCCCACCGGAGCAGTACTTC | CSVGGYYAPPEQYF
many | TRBD1 | TRBJ1-5 | TRBV10-2 | TGCGCCACCGGTGGTAGGGGGCAACAGCCCCAGCATTTT | CATGGRGQQPQHF
many | . | TRBJ1-1 | TRBV28 | TGTGCCAGCAGTTTACTGGGAGGGGAAGAGGAAACTGAAGCTTTCTTT | CASSLLGGEEETEAFF
many | . | TRBJ1-1 | TRBV12-3/TRBV12-4 | TGTGCCAGCAGTTTGTTCGGGTTCGGGAGGAACACTGAAGCTTTCTTT | CASSLFGFGRNTEAFF
many | . | TRBJ1-1 | TRBV6-2/TRBV6-3 | TGTGCCATCCATTACGAAGGTCCTGAAGCTTTCTTT | CAIHYEGPEAFF
many | . | TRBJ1-2 | TRBV19 | TGTGCCAGTAGTATAGGCGGCAGGGGATATGGCTACACCTTC | CASSIGGRGYGYTF
many | . | TRBJ2-4 | TRBV2 | TGTGCCAGCAGTGACCCAGACAGTTCCAAAAACATTCAGTACTTC | CASSDPDSSKNIQYF
many | TRBD2 | TRBJ2-7 | TRBV9 | TGTGCCAGCAGCGTAGGCCGGGGGGGCGACTCCTACGAGCAGTACTTC | CASSVGRGGDSYEQYF
many | TRBD1 | TRBJ1-5 | TRBV12-3/TRBV12-4 | TGTGCCAGCAGTTTAGGTACAGGGGGCGAACAGCCCCAGCATTTT | CASSLGTGGEQPQHF
few | . | TRBJ2-7 | TRBV6-1 | TGTGCCAGCAGTCAACCGGGGCGGCCCTACGAGCAGTACTTC | CASSQPGRPYEQYF